This TCR beta chain was identified during a study of blood T cell repertoires in COVID-19. Study in general: Collection of acute and convalescent COVID-19 samples took place in the United States, Italy and Spain. Sources were T cells, B-cell-depleted T cells, or PBMCs; the material itself was cDNA or gDNA.

The germline V gene encodes CDR1 MDHEN and CDR2 SYDVKM. V dropped 3 bases and J dropped 0 bases, with 12 bases sitting between them. The CDR3 has 16 amino acids. Sequencing was performed with immunoSEQ multiplex PCR; in TCRdb, only in-frame clones are kept and a portion is missing. The repertoire holds more than 200,000 clones, with nearly 90% as singletons. The V gene is TRBV28, the J gene TRBJ1-3; possibly TRBD1 for D (6 bases). Sequenced: peripheral blood. The TCR was taken from a human donor in a cohort sampled during active COVID-19. The CDR3: CASSFVGAHSGNTIYF. CDR3 DNA: TGTGCCAGCAGTTTTGTGGGGGCTCACTCTGGAAACACCATATATTTT.